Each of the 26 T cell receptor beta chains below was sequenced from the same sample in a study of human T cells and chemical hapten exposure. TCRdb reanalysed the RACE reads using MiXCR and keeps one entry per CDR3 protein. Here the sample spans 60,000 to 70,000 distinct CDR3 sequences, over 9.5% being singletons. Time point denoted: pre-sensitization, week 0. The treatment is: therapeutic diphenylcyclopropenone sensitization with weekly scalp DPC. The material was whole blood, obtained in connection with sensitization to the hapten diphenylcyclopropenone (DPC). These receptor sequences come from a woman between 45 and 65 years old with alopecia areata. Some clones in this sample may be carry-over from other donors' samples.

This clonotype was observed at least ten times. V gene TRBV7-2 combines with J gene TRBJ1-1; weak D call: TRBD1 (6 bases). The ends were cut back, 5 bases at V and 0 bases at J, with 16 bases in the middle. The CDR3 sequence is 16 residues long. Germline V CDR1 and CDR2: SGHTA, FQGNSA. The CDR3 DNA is TGTGCCAGCAGCCCGTGGACAGCTACAATGAACACTGAAGCTTTCTTT. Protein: CASSPWTATMNTEAFF. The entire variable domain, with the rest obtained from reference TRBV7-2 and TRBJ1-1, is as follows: GAGVSQSPSNKVTEKGKDVELRCDPISGHTALYWYRQSLGQGLEFLIYFQGNSAPDKSGLPSDRFSAERTGGSVSTLTIQRTQQEDSAVYLCASSPWTATMNTEAFFGQGTRLTVV.

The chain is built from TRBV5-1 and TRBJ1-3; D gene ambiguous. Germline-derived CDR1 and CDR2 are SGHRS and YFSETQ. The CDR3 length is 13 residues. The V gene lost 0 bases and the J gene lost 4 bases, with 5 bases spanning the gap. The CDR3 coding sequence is TGCGCCAGCAGCTTGGAACGCGGAAACACCATATATTTT. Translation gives CASSLERGNTIYF.

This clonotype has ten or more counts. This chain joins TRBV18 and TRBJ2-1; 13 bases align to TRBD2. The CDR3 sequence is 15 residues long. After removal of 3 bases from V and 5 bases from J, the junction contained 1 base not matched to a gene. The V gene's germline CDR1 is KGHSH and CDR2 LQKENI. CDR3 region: CASSPTSGRDNEQFF. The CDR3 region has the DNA TGTGCCAGCTCACCTACTAGCGGGAGGGACAATGAGCAGTTCTTC.

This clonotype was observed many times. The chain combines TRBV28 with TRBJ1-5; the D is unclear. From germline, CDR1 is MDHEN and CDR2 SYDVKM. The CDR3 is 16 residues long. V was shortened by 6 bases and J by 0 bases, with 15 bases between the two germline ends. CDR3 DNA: TGTGCCAGCAGACCCCCCCGACACTTTAGCAATCAGCCCCAGCATTTT. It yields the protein CASRPPRHFSNQPQHF.

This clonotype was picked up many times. In DNA form, the CDR3 reads TGTGCCAGCAGTCCCGCCAAAGGGACAGGGGTTCGGGATACGCAGTATTTT. Residues: CASSPAKGTGVRDTQYF. The chain is built from TRBV28 and TRBJ2-3; 10 nucleotides line up with TRBD1. Trimming cost V 5 bases and J 6 bases; bases outside gene matches: 14. Germline V CDR1 and CDR2: MDHEN, SYDVKM. The CDR3 covers 17 residues. Full variable domain (missing parts from reference TRBV28 and TRBJ2-3): DVKVTQSSRYLVKRTGEKVFLECVQDMDHENMFWYRQDPGLGLRLIYFSYDVKMKEKGDIPEGYSVSREKKERFSLILESASTNQTSMYLCASSPAKGTGVRDTQYFGPGTRLTVL.

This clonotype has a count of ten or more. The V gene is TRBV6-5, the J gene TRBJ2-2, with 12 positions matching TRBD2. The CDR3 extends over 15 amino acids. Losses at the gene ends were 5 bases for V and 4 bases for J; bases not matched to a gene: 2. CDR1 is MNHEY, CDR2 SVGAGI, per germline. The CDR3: CASSLTSGGTGELFF. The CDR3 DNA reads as TGTGCCAGCAGTCTGACTAGCGGGGGCACCGGGGAGCTGTTTTTT.

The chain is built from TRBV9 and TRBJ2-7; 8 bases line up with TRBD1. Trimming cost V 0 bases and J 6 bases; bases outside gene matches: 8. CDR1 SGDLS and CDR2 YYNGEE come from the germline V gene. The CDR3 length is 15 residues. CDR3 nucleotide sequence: TGTGCCAGCAGCGTAGGTGGACAGGGACGCGCCGAGCAGTACTTC. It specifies CASSVGGQGRAEQYF.

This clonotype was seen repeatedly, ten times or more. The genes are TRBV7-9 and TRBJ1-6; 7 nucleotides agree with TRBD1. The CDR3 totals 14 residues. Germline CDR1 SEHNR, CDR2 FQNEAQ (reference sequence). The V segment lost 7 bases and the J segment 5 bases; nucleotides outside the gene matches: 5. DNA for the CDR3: TGTGCCAGCACCCGGACAGGAAATAATTCACCCCTCCACTTT. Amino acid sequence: CASTRTGNNSPLHF. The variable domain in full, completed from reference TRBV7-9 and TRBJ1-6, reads DTGVSQNPRHKITKRGQNVTFRCDPISEHNRLYWYRQTLGQGPEFLTYFQNEAQLEKSRLLSDRFSAERPKGSFSTLEIQRTEQGDSAMYLCASTRTGNNSPLHFGNGTRLTVT.

CDR3 region: CSARDGRQGGETQYF. The CDR3 DNA sequence: TGCAGTGCTAGAGATGGTAGACAGGGTGGGGAGACCCAGTACTTC. The rearrangement links TRBV20-1 to TRBJ2-5, with 7 nucleotides matching TRBD1. The CDR3 spans 15 residues. V shed 0 bases and J 5 bases; nucleotides not matched to a gene: 9. Germline V lookup: CDR1 DFQATT, CDR2 SNEGSKA (reference sequence).

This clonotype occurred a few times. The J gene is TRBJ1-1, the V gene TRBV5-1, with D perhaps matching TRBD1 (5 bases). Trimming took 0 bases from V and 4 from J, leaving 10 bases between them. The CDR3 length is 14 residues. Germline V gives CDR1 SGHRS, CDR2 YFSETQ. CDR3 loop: CASSLEGRGTEAFF. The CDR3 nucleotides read TGCGCCAGCAGCTTGGAGGGACGGGGCACTGAAGCTTTCTTT.

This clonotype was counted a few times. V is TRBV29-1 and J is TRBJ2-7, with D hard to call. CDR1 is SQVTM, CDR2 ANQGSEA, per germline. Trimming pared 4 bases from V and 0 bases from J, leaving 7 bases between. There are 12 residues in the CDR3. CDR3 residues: CSVGVSSYEQYF. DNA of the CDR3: TGCAGCGTTGGGGTCAGCTCCTACGAGCAGTACTTC.

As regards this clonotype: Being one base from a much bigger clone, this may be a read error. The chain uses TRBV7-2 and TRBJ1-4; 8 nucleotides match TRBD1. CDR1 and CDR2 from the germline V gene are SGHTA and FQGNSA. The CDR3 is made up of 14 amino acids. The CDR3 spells CVSSPDRGNEKLFF. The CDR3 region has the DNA TGTGTCAGCAGCCCAGACAGGGGTAATGAAAAACTGTTTTTT.

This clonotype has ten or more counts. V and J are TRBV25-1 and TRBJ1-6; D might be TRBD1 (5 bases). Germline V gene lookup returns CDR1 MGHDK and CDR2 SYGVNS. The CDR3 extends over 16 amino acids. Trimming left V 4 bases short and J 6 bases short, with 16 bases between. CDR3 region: CASSGPGAAGNSPLHF. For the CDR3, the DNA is TGTGCCAGCAGTGGCCCCGGGGCGGCCGGTAATTCACCCCTCCACTTT. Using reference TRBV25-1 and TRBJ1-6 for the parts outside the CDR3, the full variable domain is EADIYQTPRYLVIGTGKKITLECSQTMGHDKMYWYQQDPGMELHLIHYSYGVNSTEKGDLSSESTVSRIRTEHFPLTLESARPSHTSQYLCASSGPGAAGNSPLHFGNGTRLTVT.

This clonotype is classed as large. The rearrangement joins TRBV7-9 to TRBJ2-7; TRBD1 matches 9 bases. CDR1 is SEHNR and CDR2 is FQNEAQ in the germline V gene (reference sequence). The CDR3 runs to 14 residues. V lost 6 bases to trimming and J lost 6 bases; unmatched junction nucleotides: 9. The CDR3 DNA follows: TGTGCCAGCAGTCCCGGGACAGGGAAGGGCGAGCAGTACTTC. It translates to CASSPGTGKGEQYF.

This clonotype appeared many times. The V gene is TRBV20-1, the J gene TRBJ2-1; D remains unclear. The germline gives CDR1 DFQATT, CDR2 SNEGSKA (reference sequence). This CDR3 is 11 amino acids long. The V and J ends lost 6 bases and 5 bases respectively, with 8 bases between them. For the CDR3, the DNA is TGCAGTGCCCTTTTCCACAATGAGCAGTTCTTC. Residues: CSALFHNEQFF.

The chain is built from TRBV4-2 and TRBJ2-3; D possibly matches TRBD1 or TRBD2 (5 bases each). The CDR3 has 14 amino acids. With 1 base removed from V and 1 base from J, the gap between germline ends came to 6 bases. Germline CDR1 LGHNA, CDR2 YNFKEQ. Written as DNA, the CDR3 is TGTGCCAGCAGCCAAGTGGGGGGCACAGATACGCAGTATTTT. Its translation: CASSQVGGTDTQYF.

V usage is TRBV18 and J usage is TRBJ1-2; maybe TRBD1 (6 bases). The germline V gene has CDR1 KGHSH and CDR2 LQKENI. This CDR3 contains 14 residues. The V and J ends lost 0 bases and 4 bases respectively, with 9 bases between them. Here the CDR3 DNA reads TGTGCCAGCTCACCACCCGGGACAAGCTATGGCTACACCTTC. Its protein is CASSPPGTSYGYTF.

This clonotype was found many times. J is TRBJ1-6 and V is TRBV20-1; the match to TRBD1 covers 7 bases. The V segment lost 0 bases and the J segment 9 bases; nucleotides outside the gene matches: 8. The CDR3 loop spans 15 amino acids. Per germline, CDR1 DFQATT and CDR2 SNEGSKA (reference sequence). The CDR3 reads CSARDRVPGGSPLHF. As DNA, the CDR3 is TGCAGTGCTAGAGATAGGGTCCCAGGGGGTTCACCCCTCCACTTT.

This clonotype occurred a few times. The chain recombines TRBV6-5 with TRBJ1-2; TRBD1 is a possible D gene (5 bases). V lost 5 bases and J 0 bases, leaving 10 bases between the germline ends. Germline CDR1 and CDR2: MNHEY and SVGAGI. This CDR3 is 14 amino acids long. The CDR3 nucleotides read TGTGCCAGCAGTGTCGACAGTGCTAACTATGGCTACACCTTC. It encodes CASSVDSANYGYTF.

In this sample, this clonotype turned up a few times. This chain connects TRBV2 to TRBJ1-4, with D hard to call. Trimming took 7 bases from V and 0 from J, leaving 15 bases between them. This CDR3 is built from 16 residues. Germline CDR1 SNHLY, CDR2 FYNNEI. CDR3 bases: TGTGCCAGCACACCCGGGAACTCAGCAACTAATGAAAAACTGTTTTTT. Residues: CASTPGNSATNEKLFF.

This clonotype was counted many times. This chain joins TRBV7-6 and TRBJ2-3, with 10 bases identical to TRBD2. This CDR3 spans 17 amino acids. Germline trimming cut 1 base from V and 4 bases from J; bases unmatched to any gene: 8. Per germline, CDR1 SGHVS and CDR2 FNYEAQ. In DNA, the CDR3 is TGTGCCAGCAGCTTAGATTCTAGCGGGAGAATCGCAGATACGCAGTATTTT. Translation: CASSLDSSGRIADTQYF. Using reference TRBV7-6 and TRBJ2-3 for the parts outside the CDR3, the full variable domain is GAGVSQSPRYKVTKRGQDVALRCDPISGHVSLYWYRQALGQGPEFLTYFNYEAQQDKSGLPNDRFSAERPEGSISTLTIQRTEQRDSAMYRCASSLDSSGRIADTQYFGPGTRLTVL.

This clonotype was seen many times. This CDR3 reads CASGESYEQYF. The CDR3 coding sequence is TGTGCCTCGGGGGAATCCTACGAGCAGTACTTC. The chain uses TRBV7-9 and TRBJ2-7, with D possibly being TRBD2 (6 bases). The germline gives CDR1 SEHNR, CDR2 FQNEAQ (reference sequence). Trimming took off 11 bases at V and 1 base at J, with 9 bases between the two ends. The CDR3 loop spans 11 amino acids.

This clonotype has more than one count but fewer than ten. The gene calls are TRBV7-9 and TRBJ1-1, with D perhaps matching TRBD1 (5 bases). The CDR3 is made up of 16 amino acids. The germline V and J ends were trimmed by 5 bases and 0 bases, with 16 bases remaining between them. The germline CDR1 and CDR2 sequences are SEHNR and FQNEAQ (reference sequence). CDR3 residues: CASSPKVRVLNTEAFF. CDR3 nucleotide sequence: TGTGCCAGCAGCCCGAAGGTCAGGGTTTTGAACACTGAAGCTTTCTTT.

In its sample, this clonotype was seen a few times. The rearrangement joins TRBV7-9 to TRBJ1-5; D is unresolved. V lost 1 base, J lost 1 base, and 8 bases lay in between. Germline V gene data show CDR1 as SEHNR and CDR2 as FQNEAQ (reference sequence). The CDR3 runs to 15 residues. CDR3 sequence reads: CASSLDGRSNQPQHF. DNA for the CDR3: TGTGCCAGCAGCTTAGACGGCAGAAGCAATCAGCCCCAGCATTTT.

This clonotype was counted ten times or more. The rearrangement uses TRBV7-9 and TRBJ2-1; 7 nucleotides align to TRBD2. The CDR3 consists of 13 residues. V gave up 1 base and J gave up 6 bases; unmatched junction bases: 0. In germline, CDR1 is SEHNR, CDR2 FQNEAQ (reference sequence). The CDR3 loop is CASSLGGGNEQFF. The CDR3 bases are TGTGCCAGCAGCTTAGGCGGGGGCAATGAGCAGTTCTTC.

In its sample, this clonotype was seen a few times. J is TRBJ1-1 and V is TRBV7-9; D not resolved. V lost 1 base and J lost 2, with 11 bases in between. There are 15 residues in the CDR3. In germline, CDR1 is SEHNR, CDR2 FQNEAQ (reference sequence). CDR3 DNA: TGTGCCAGCAGCTTAGAGGCCAAAAGAAACACTGAAGCTTTCTTT. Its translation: CASSLEAKRNTEAFF. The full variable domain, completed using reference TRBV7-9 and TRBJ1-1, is DTGVSQNPRHKITKRGQNVTFRCDPISEHNRLYWYRQTLGQGPEFLTYFQNEAQLEKSRLLSDRFSAERPKGSFSTLEIQRTEQGDSAMYLCASSLEAKRNTEAFFGQGTRLTVV.